Included here is one TCR beta chain sequence, with context. Its antigen is still unknown. No base quality information exists; no much larger clone differs at one position. Other DNA sequences of this sample code for an identical CDR3. This sample was taken from a study of blood T cell repertoires in COVID-19 (dated by TCRdb to 2020 to 2022). With respect to the entire study: The collaborator samples originated in the United States, Italy and Spain and spanned the acute and convalescent phases of COVID-19. The prospective study material was composed of cDNA or gDNA derived from T cells, B-cell-depleted T cells, or PBMCs. The samples were drawn from two sources: the first 160 participants of the ongoing ImmuneRACE study, and fewer than 1,500 subjects contributed by 6 global collaborators. Deeply sampled blood TCRbeta repertoires from subjects exposed to, actively infected with, or recovered from COVID-19 were included in the dataset. Where available, HLA class I and class II types were obtained from metadata supplied by the sample provider rather than from assay-based typing. The repertoires were released in a freely available public database intended as a resource for research on the immune response to SARS-CoV-2. Nearly every sample came with metadata listing a de-identified subject ID, COVID-19 status, age in years and sex.

CDR1 and CDR2, per the germline V gene, are SGHTA and FQGTGA. Trimming at the junction amounts to 5 bases on V and 2 bases on J, and the germline ends lie 12 bases apart. From the cysteine up to the phenylalanine, the CDR3 has a length of 14 residues. Only the CDR3 part of the read is kept: 42 bases, read in frame from the first base. TCRbeta CDR3 regions were amplified from genomic DNA by means of the immunoSEQ Assay, a bias-controlled multiplex PCR. On the study's bioinformatics: The number of nucleated cells in each sample was estimated by amplification of reference gene primers within the assay. Sequence reads were collapsed and filtered to measure the absolute abundance of every unique TCRbeta CDR3 rearrangement. For each sample, productive Simpson clonality was calculated as the square root of Simpson's diversity index over productive rearrangements. TCRdb limited this immuneACCESS table to in-frame rearrangements with V and J called. A share of clones is missing; checked studies link under half to unresolved V genes, and the rest is unexplained. Clone size and the V and J calls come from that table; the DNA yielded D and trimming. The sample includes roughly 220,000 clones, with around 89% observed a single time. Clones ranked in the top ten supply roughly 2.7% of the sample.

The study at large found these results: The quantity of clinical and demographic metadata differed by source and by participant and was supplied without curation.

Participants in the prospective study were aged roughly 18 to 95 years, lived in 20 to 25 United States geographic areas, and enrolled through a virtual design. In the prospective study, cohorts were assigned on the basis of participant-reported clinical history obtained from a screening survey and a study questionnaire. Recovered participants in ImmuneRACE Cohort 3 were defined as having two consecutive negative NP/OP PCR tests, clearance from a healthcare professional, or resolution of symptoms. Each participant in the prospective study had whole blood, serum and a nasopharyngeal or oropharyngeal swab collected by mobile phlebotomists. Over an approximately 2-month period, participants in the prospective study had the option of providing additional blood draws and questionnaires. Blood samples from the prospective study were shipped frozen or at room temperature prior to DNA extraction.

Sequenced: PBMCs or T cells enriched from blood (not recorded which). The rearrangement combines TRBV7-3 with TRBJ1-1; the D segment could be TRBD1, given 5 matching bases. This clonotype originated in a woman in her twenties or thirties who had recovered from COVID-19. The CDR3 has the sequence CASSLGGVNTEAFF. The DNA sequence reads TGTGCCAGCAGCCTAGGAGGGGTTAACACTGAAGCTTTCTTT.